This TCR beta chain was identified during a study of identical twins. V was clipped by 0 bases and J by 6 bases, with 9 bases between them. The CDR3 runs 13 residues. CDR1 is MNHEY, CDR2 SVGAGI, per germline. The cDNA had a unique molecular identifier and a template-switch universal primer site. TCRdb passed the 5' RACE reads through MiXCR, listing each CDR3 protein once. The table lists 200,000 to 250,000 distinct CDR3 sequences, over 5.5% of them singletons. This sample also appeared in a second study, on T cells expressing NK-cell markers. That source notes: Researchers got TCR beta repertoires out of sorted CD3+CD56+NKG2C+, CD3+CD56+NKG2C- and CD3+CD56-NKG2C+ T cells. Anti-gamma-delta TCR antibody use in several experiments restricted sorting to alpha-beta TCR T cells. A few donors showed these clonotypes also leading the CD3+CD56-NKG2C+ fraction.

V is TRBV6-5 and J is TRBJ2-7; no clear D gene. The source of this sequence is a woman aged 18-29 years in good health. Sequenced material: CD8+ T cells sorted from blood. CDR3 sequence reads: CASSYSSYLEQYF. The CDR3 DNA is TGTGCCAGCAGTTACTCCTCTTACCTCGAGCAGTACTTC.